This passage covers 8 T cell receptor beta chains from one sample sequenced in a study of T-cell memory formation after mild COVID-19. TCRdb re-analysed the 5' RACE reads in MiXCR, keeping a single row per CDR3 protein. The sample consists of under 110,000 distinct CDR3 sequences, around 12% of them appearing once. The material sequenced was PBMCs or a T cell subset sorted from them (not recorded which). All receptors come from an adult woman who had mild COVID-19 (a few samples of this study predate the infection). Cell type and time point are not known.

The gene calls are TRBV29-1 and TRBJ1-2, with a possible D match to TRBD1 (6 bases). V lost 1 base to trimming and J lost 5 bases, with 17 bases between them. Germline V gene lookup returns CDR1 SQVTM and CDR2 ANQGSEA. The CDR3 length is 15 residues. CDR3 amino acids: CSVEVPGTLVYGYTF. CDR3 sequence (DNA): TGCAGCGTTGAAGTTCCCGGGACATTGGTATATGGCTACACCTTC.

This clonotype has ten or more counts. The chain uses TRBV29-1 and TRBJ2-7, with D possibly being TRBD2 (6 bases). Trimming removed 2 bases from V and 7 bases from J, with 18 bases in between. Germline V gene sequence: CDR1 SQVTM, CDR2 ANQGSEA. The CDR3 contains 14 residues. The CDR3 coding sequence is TGCAGCGTTGAAAGAGGTCTTCCGGGGGAGGAGCAGTACTTC. This sequence encodes CSVERGLPGEEQYF.

The J gene is TRBJ1-1, the V gene TRBV29-1, with a tentative D call TRBD1 (6 bases). Germline V gene sequence: CDR1 SQVTM, CDR2 ANQGSEA. Trimming removed 6 bases from V and 0 bases from J, with 14 bases in between. CDR3 length: 14 residues. CDR3 region: CSVEGGTMNTEAFF. For the CDR3, the DNA is TGCAGCGTGGAGGGGGGGACCATGAACACTGAAGCTTTCTTT.

This clonotype was counted between two and nine times. The DNA of the CDR3 is TGTGCCAGCAGTTACTCGCTAGCGGGGACCCGATCCTACGAGCAGTACTTC. It encodes CASSYSLAGTRSYEQYF. This chain connects TRBV6-6 to TRBJ2-7, with 9 bases that match TRBD2. There are 17 residues in the CDR3. From germline, CDR1 is MNHNY and CDR2 SVGAGI (reference sequence). V lost 0 bases, J lost 1 base, and 7 bases stayed unmatched.

The V gene is TRBV12-3 or TRBV12-4, the J gene TRBJ2-7, with 9 bases lining up with TRBD2. V gave up 7 bases and J gave up 3 bases; unmatched junction bases: 7. The CDR3 is 14 amino acids. The CDR3 sequence: CASTSGEELYEQYF. The CDR3 DNA follows: TGTGCCAGCACTAGCGGGGAAGAGCTCTACGAGCAGTACTTC.

This clonotype turned up a few times. The chain is built from TRBV5-1 and TRBJ2-3; perhaps D is TRBD1 or TRBD2 (5 bases each). The germline CDR1 and CDR2 sequences are SGHRS and YFSETQ. There are 15 residues in the CDR3. Between the trimmed V and J ends, which lost 0 bases and 4 bases, there was a span of 12 bases. CDR3 region: CASSLEGPPPDTQYF. CDR3 coding DNA: TGCGCCAGCAGCTTGGAGGGACCCCCCCCAGATACGCAGTATTTT.

This clonotype was seen only a few times. V is TRBV25-1 and J is TRBJ1-2, with 8 positions matching TRBD1. This CDR3 is 13 amino acids long. Losses at the gene ends were 5 bases for V and 5 bases for J; bases not matched to a gene: 4. Per germline, CDR1 MGHDK and CDR2 SYGVNS. The CDR3 reads CASSLRTGYGYTF. CDR3 nucleotide sequence: TGTGCCAGCAGTCTTAGGACAGGGTATGGCTACACCTTC.

This clonotype has just a few counts. The rearrangement uses TRBV7-9 and TRBJ2-6; TRBD1 is a possible D gene (6 bases). The germline gives CDR1 SEHNR, CDR2 FQNEAQ (reference sequence). CDR3 size: 19 residues. The V end lost 2 bases, the J end lost 0 bases, and 17 bases lay between the germline ends. The CDR3 protein is CASSLIPDRPRSGANVLTF. The DNA of the CDR3 is TGTGCCAGCAGCTTAATTCCCGACAGGCCCCGCTCTGGGGCCAACGTCCTGACTTTC.